Listed here are 6 T cell receptor beta chains from one sample, sequenced in a study of a mutant IDH1 vaccine in newly diagnosed glioma. The time point: week 11, during vaccination. In every dose of vaccine, 300 ug of mutant IDH1 20-mer peptide was given alongside topical imiquimod. The table came from immunoSEQ multiplex PCR; TCRdb's copy has only in-frame clones and leaves some out. The sample contains 30,000 to 35,000 clones, around 87% of which appear only once. These TCRs' antigens remain unknown. This sample comprised PBMCs, obtained from a glioma patient whose treatment included an IDH1 peptide vaccine. The origin of the receptors is a man between 18 and 35 years old with glioma.

The chain is built from TRBV9 and TRBJ1-3; D is possibly TRBD1 (5 bases). Deletions cut 0 bases from V and 3 bases from J, with 16 bases between. This CDR3 is 17 amino acids long. Germline V gene sequence: CDR1 SGDLS, CDR2 YYNGEE. The CDR3 nucleotides read TGTGCCAGCAGCGTAGGAACAGGACTCGGCTATGGAAACACCATATATTTT. Translated, it gives CASSVGTGLGYGNTIYF. Drawing the rest from reference TRBV9 and TRBJ1-3, the complete variable domain is DSGVTQTPKHLITATGQRVTLRCSPRSGDLSVYWYQQSLDQGLQFLIQYYNGEERAKGNILERFSAQQFPDLHSELNLSSLELGDSALYFCASSVGTGLGYGNTIYFGEGSWLTVV.

This clone came up once. This chain uses TRBV28 with TRBJ2-7; TRBD2 aligns across 7 bases. J lost 7 bases, V lost 4 bases, and 1 base had no gene match. The length of the CDR3 is 11 residues. Germline loops: CDR1 MDHEN, CDR2 SYDVKM. In nucleotides, the CDR3 is TGTGCCAGCAGTTGGGGGGGAGAGCAGTACTTC. This sequence encodes CASSWGGEQYF.

In the case of this clone: Germline is not matched at one junction end, which may reflect a read error. The CDR3 spells CASSSALAGSFEQYF. The CDR3 nucleotides are TGTGCCAGCAGCTCCGCCCTAGCGGGATCCTTCGAGCAGTACTTC. This chain connects TRBV7-2 to TRBJ2-7, with 9 positions matching TRBD2. The CDR3 runs 15 residues. Germline values: CDR1 SGHTA, CDR2 FQGNSA.

V and J are TRBV14 and TRBJ2-3, with D possibly being TRBD2 (5 bases). Germline V gives CDR1 SGHDN, CDR2 FVKESK. V lost 3 bases and J lost 3, with 13 bases in between. The length of the CDR3 is 15 residues. This CDR3 reads CASSHHKPGTDTQYF. The CDR3 DNA reads as TGTGCCAGCAGCCATCATAAACCGGGGACAGATACGCAGTATTTT. The full variable domain, rest sourced from reference TRBV14 and TRBJ2-3, is EAGVTQFPSHSVIEKGQTVTLRCDPISGHDNLYWYRRVMGKEIKFLLHFVKESKQDESGMPNNRFLAERTGGTYSTLKVQPAELEDSGVYFCASSHHKPGTDTQYFGPGTRLTVL.

The genes are TRBV19 and TRBJ1-1, with a tentative D call TRBD1 (5 bases). From germline, CDR1 is LNHDA and CDR2 SQIVND (reference sequence). The CDR3 has 13 amino acids. DNA for the CDR3: TGTGTATCCAGGGAGATGGGGAACACTGAAGCTTTCTTT. Amino acid sequence: CVSREMGNTEAFF.

V usage is TRBV18 and J usage is TRBJ1-1; no definite D call. The CDR3 runs 14 residues. Germline V gene lookup returns CDR1 KGHSH and CDR2 LQKENI. With 1 base removed from V and 4 bases from J, the gap between germline ends came to 10 bases. The CDR3 protein is CASSPQGSGTEAFF. The CDR3 nucleotides read TGTGCCAGCTCACCACAGGGCTCGGGCACTGAAGCTTTCTTT.